This T cell receptor beta chain was sequenced in a study of cytomegalovirus exposure and HLA in healthy donors. 60 Vbeta and 13 Jbeta primers were used in PCR. Assay: immunoSEQ multiplex PCR; the TCRdb copy retains only in-frame clones and omits some. The sample has 120,000 or so clones; nearly 80% are singletons. The junction had 8 bases not matched to a gene; V was cut back by 5 bases and J by 7 bases. The CDR3 sequence is 15 residues long. Germline assignment: CDR1 MNHEY and CDR2 SMNVEV (reference sequence). The sample was PBMCs. This chain joins TRBV27 and TRBJ2-7, with 13 bases aligning to TRBD2. The sequence was collected from a woman aged 40 to 55 in good health and CMV-seronegative. CDR3 nucleotide sequence: TGTGCCAGCAGTCCCACCGGGACTAGCGGGACTGAGCAGTACTTC. Protein product: CASSPTGTSGTEQYF.